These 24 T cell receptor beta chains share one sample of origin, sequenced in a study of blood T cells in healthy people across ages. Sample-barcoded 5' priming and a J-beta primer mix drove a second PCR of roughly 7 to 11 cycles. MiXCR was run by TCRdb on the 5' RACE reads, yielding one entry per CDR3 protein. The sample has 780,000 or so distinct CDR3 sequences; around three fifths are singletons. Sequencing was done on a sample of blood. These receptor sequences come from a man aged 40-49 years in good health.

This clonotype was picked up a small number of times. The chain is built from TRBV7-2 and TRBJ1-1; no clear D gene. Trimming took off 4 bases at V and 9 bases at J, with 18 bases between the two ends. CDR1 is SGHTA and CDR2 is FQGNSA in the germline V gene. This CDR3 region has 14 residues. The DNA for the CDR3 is TGTGCCAGCAGCTCCGAAGTCCGGGCGTCACAAGCTTTCTTT. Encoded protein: CASSSEVRASQAFF. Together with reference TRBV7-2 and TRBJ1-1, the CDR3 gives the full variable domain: GAGVSQSPSNKVTEKGKDVELRCDPISGHTALYWYRQSLGQGLEFLIYFQGNSAPDKSGLPSDRFSAERTGGSVSTLTIQRTQQEDSAVYLCASSSEVRASQAFFGQGTRLTVV.

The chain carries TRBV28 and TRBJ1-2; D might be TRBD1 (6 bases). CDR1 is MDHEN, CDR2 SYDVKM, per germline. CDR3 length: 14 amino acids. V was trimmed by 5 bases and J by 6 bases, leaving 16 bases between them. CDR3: CASSRTASYHGYTF. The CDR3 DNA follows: TGTGCCAGCAGTAGGACAGCCTCGTACCATGGCTACACCTTC.

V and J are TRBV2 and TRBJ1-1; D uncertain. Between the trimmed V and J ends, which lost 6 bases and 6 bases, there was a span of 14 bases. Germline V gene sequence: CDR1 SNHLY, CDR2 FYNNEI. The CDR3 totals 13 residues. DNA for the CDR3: TGTGCCAGCAGCTTTGAATTGGGCGCTGAAGCTTTCTTT. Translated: CASSFELGAEAFF.

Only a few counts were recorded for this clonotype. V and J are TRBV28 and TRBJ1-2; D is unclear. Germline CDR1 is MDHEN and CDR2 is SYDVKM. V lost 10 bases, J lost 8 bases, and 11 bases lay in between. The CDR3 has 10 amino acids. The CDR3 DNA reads TGTGCCACCGGGAGTTGGGGCTACACCTTC. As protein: CATGSWGYTF.

For the CDR3, the DNA is TGCAGCGTTGAAGCCGACCGGGCACCAGGGACAGATACGCAGTATTTT. Translating gives CSVEADRAPGTDTQYF. The chain has TRBV29-1 and TRBJ2-3; D may be TRBD1 (5 bases). Trimming stripped 1 base from V and 3 bases from J, with 17 bases between. The CDR3 is made up of 16 amino acids. CDR1 is SQVTM and CDR2 is ANQGSEA in the germline V gene.

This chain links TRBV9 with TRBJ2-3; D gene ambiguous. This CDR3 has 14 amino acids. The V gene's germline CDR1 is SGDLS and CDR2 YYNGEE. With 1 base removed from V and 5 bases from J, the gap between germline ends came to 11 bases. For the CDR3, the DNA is TGTGCCAGCAGCGTAACACCCTCAAGAGATACGCAGTATTTT. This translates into CASSVTPSRDTQYF. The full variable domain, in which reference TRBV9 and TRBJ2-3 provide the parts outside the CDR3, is DSGVTQTPKHLITATGQRVTLRCSPRSGDLSVYWYQQSLDQGLQFLIQYYNGEERAKGNILERFSAQQFPDLHSELNLSSLELGDSALYFCASSVTPSRDTQYFGPGTRLTVL.

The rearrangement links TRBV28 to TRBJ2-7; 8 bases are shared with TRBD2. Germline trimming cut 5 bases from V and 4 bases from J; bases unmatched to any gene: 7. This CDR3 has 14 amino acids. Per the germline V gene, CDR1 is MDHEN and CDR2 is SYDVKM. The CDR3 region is CASSVGTRLYEQYF. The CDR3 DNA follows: TGTGCCAGCAGTGTCGGGACTAGACTATACGAGCAGTACTTC.

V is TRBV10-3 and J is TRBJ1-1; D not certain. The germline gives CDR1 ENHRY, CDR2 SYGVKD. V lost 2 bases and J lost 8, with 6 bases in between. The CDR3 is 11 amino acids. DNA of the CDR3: TGTGCCATCAGTGAGGGACTAGAAGCTTTCTTT. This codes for CAISEGLEAFF.

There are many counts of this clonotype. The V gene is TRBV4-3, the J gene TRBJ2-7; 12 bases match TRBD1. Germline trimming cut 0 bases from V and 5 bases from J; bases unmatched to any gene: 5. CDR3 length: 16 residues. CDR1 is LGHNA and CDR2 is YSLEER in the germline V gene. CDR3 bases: TGCGCCAGCAGCCAAGACCAGGGGACAGGGGGCAACGAGCAGTACTTC. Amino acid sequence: CASSQDQGTGGNEQYF.

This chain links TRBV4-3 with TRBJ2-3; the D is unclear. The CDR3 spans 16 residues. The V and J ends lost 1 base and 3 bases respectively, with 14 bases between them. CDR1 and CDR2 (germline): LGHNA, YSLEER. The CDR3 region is CASSQARGDGTDTQYF. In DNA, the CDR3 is TGCGCCAGCAGCCAAGCTCGTGGCGACGGTACAGATACGCAGTATTTT.

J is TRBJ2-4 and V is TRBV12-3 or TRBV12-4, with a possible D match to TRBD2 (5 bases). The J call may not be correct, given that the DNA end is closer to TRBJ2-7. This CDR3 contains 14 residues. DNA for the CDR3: TGTGCCAGCAGTTTGAGGGTGAACTCCTACGAGCAGTACTTC. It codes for CASSLRVNSYEQYF.

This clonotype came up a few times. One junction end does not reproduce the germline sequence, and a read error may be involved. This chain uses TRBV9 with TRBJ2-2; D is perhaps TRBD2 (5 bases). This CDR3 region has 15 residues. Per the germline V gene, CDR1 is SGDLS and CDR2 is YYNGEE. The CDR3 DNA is TGTGCCAGCAGCGTAGGACGGTTGAACACCGGGAAGCTGTTTTTT. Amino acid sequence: CASSVGRLNTGKLFF.

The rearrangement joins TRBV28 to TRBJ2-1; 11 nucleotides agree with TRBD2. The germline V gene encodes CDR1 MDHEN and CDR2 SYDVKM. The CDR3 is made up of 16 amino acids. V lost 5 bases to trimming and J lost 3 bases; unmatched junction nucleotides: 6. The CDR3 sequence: CASSGSSGRGYNEQFF. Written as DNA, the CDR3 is TGTGCCAGCAGTGGCAGTAGCGGGAGGGGCTACAATGAGCAGTTCTTC.

The CDR3, as DNA: TGTGCCAGCAGTTACAGGCAGCTCGGGGCCAACGTCCTGACTTTC. Protein: CASSYRQLGANVLTF. The chain couples TRBV6-2 or TRBV6-3 to TRBJ2-6, with D unresolved. The length of the CDR3 is 15 residues. Per germline, CDR1 MNHEY and CDR2 SVGEGT. V lost 2 bases, J lost 4 bases, and 9 bases lay in between.

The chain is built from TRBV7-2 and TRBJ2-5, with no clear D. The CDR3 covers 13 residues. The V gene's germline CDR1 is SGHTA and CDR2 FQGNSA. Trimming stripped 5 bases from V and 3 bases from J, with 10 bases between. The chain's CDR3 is CASSPYSKETQYF. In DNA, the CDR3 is TGTGCCAGCAGCCCTTATTCCAAAGAGACCCAGTACTTC.

CDR3 region: CASSLEGERIRGKNIQYF. The CDR3 DNA reads TGTGCCAGCAGCTTAGAGGGTGAGAGGATTAGGGGCAAAAACATTCAGTACTTC. The chain is built from TRBV7-2 and TRBJ2-5; TRBD1 is a possible D gene (5 bases). The end of the DNA is better explained by TRBJ2-4, so the J call may be wrong. There are 18 residues in the CDR3. Per germline, CDR1 SGHTA and CDR2 FQGNSA.

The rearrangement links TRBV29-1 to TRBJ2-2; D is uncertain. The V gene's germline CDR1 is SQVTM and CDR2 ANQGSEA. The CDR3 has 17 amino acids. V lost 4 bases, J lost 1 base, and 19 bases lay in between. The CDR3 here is CSVGYPPPVRNTGELFF. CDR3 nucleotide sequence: TGCAGCGTTGGGTACCCGCCTCCAGTGAGGAACACCGGGGAGCTGTTTTTT.

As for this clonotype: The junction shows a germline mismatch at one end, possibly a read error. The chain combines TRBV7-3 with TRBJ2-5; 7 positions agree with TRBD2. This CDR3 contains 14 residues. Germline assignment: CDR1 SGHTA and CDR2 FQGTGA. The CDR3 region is CAGSLAGGDNEQYF. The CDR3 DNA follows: TGTGCCGGCAGCTTAGCGGGCGGAGACAATGAGCAGTACTTC.

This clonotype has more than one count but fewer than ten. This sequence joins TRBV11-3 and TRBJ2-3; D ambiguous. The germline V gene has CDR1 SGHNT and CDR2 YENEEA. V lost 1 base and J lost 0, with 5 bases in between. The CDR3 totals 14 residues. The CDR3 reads CASSLGPSTDTQYF. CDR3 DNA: TGTGCCAGCAGCTTAGGGCCCAGCACAGATACGCAGTATTTT.

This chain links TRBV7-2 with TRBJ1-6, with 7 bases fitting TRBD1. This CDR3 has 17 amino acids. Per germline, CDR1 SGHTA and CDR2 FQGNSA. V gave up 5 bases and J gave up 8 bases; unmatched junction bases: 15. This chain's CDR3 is CASSRLTTGVLDSPLHF. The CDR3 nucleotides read TGTGCCAGCAGCCGACTCACTACAGGGGTTCTCGATTCACCCCTCCACTTT.

CDR3 protein: CSARQMTGTVTQQYF. The DNA of the CDR3 is TGCAGTGCTAGACAAATGACCGGGACTGTAACCCAGCAGTATTTT. This chain links TRBV20-1 with TRBJ2-3, with a possible D match to TRBD2 (6 bases). The germline gives CDR1 DFQATT, CDR2 SNEGSKA (reference sequence). The CDR3 is 15 amino acids. Trimming removed 2 bases at V and 11 bases at J, with 23 bases between.

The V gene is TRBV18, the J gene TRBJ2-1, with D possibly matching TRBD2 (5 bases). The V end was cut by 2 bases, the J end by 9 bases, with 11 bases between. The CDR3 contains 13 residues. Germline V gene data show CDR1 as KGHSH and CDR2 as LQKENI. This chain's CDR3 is CASSPTSRGEQFF. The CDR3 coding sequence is TGTGCCAGCTCACCAACTAGTCGGGGTGAGCAGTTCTTC.

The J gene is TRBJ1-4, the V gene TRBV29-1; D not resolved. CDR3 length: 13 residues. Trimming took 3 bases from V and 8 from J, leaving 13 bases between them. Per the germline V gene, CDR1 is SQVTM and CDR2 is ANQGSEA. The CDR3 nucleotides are TGCAGCGTTGAGACCTGGACCCGGGAAAAACTGTTTTTT. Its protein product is CSVETWTREKLFF.

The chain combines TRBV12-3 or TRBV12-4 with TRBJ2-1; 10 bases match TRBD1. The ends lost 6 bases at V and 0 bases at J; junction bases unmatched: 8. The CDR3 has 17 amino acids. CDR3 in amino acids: CASSPGQGEGSYNEQFF. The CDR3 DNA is TGTGCCAGCAGCCCCGGACAGGGGGAAGGCTCCTACAATGAGCAGTTCTTC.